This T cell receptor (beta chain) was sequenced during a study of cytomegalovirus exposure and HLA in healthy donors. Broader study findings: With high specificity and sensitivity, the classifier reportedly diagnosed cytomegalovirus status.

Germline lookup yields CDR1 SGHAT and CDR2 FQNNGV. V shed 3 bases and J 6 bases; nucleotides not matched to a gene: 10. The CDR3 has 16 amino acids. PCR primers comprised 60 Vbeta and 13 Jbeta primers. Here immunoSEQ multiplex PCR was the method, and the copy in TCRdb shows in-frame clones only, minus some. The top ten hold roughly 15% of the sample, which has some 110,000 clones, around 76% seen once. On this clone: Its antigen is still unknown.

The chain is built from TRBV11-2 and TRBJ2-1; 8 positions match TRBD2. The sequenced sample consisted of PBMCs. The sequence came from a man aged 45-60 years in good health and CMV-seropositive. The CDR3 DNA reads as TGTGCCAGCAGCTTTATGGCCAGCGGGGGCACCAATGAGCAGTTCTTC. Its translation is CASSFMASGGTNEQFF.